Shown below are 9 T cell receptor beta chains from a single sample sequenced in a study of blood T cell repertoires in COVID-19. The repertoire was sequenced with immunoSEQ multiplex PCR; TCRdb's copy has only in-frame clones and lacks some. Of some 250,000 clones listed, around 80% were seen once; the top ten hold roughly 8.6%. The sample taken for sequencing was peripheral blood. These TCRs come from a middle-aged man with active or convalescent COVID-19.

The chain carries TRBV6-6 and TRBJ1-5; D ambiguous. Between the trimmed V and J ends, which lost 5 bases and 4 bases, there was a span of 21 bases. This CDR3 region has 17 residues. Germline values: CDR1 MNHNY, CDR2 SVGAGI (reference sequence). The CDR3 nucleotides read TGTGCCAGCAGTCCCCAGCTAGTCCAGTGGGAGAATCAGCCCCAGCATTTT. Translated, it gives CASSPQLVQWENQPQHF.

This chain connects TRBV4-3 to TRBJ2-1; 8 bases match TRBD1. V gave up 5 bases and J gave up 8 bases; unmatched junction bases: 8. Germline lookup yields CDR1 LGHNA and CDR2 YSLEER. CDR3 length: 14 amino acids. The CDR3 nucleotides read TGCGCCAGCAGCTTCGGACAGGGAAGCGATGAGCAGTTCTTC. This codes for CASSFGQGSDEQFF.

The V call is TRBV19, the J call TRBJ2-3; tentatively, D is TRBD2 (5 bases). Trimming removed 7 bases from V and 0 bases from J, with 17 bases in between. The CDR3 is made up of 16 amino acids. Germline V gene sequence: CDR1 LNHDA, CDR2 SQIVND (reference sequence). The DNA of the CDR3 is TGTGCCAGTAACGAGAAAGCGGTACCTAGCACAGATACGCAGTATTTT. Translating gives CASNEKAVPSTDTQYF. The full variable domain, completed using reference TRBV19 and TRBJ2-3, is DGGITQSPKYLFRKEGQNVTLSCEQNLNHDAMYWYRQDPGQGLRLIYYSQIVNDFQKGDIAEGYSVSREKKESFPLTVTSAQKNPTAFYLCASNEKAVPSTDTQYFGPGTRLTVL.

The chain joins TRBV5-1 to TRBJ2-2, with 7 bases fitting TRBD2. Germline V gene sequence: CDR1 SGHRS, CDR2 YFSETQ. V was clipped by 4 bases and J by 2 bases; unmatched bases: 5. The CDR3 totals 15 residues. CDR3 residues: CASSLSGKNTGELFF. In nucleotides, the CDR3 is TGCGCCAGCAGCCTCAGCGGGAAAAACACCGGGGAGCTGTTTTTT.

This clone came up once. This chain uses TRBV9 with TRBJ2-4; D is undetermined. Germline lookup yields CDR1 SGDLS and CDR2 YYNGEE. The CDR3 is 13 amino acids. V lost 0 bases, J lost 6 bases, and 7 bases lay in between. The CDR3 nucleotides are TGTGCCAGCAGCGTAGATGTCGGAAACATTCAGTACTTC. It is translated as CASSVDVGNIQYF.

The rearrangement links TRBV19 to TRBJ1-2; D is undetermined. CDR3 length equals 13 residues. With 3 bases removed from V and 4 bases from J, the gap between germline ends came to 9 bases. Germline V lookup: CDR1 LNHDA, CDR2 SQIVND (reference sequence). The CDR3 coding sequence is TGTGCCAGTAGTATTTCGGAGGGCTATGGCTACACCTTC. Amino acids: CASSISEGYGYTF.

The CDR3 DNA reads TGTGCCAGCAGCGTCAGCGAAAGTAGCACTGAAGCTTTCTTT. This codes for CASSVSESSTEAFF. The gene calls are TRBV11-3 and TRBJ1-1, with D unresolved. Per germline, CDR1 SGHNT and CDR2 YENEEA. The CDR3 totals 14 residues. The V end was cut by 5 bases, the J end by 4 bases, with 14 bases between.

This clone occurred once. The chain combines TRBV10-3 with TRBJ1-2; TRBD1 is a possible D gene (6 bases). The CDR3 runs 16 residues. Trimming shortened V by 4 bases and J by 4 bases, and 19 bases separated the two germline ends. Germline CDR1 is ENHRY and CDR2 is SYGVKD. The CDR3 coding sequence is TGTGCCATCAGTGGGGCGAATACAGGGTTCAGCTATGGCTACACCTTC. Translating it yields CAISGANTGFSYGYTF.

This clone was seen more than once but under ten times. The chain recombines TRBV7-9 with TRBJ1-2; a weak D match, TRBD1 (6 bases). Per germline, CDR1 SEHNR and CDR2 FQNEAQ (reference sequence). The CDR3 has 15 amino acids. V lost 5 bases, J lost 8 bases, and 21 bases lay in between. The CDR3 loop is CASSAADRPQGGYTF. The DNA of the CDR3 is TGTGCCAGCAGCGCCGCCGACAGGCCCCAAGGGGGCTACACCTTC.